Included here is one TCR beta chain sequence, with context. No antigen is known for it. Over several immunoSEQ plates, each subset's genomic DNA was distributed in even portions. Profiling relied on immunoSEQ multiplex PCR, and the TCRdb table lists in-frame clones only, not all of them. The sample has about 2,200,000 clones, about 93% seen once. The naive CD8 population came from CD45RO-negative cells selected for CCR7, without terminally differentiated effector memory CD45RA+ cells. This sample was taken from a study of shared clonotypes between healthy human individuals. CDR3 length: 14 residues. V gave up 5 bases and J gave up 2 bases, with 12 bases separating them. Study observations and caveats: The sampled material consisted only of blood, and tissue repertoires are likely to differ.

The TCR comes from a young man in good health. Some clones in this sample may be carry-over from other donors' samples. Sequenced sample: naive CD8+ T cells from PBMCs. The chain has TRBV23-1 and TRBJ1-2, with D maybe TRBD1 (6 bases). TRBV23-1 is marked as an open reading frame, function uncertain. The CDR3 region is CASSSGGSNYGYTF. The CDR3 region has the DNA TGCGCCAGCAGTAGTGGGGGCTCAAACTATGGCTACACCTTC.